This passage covers 15 T cell receptor beta chains from one sample sequenced in a study of blood T cells in healthy people across ages. A second PCR of about 7 to 12 cycles used a sample-barcoded 5' primer and a J-beta primer mix. TCRdb reprocessed the 5' RACE reads with MiXCR, giving one entry per CDR3 protein. This table has approximately 960,000 distinct CDR3 sequences, about 28% appearing once. This sample was also put to use in a study of T cells of mothers and their children.

The sequenced sample consisted of blood. The receptors originated from a middle-aged woman in good health.

V usage is TRBV6-1 and J usage is TRBJ1-2; a possible D gene is TRBD1 (5 bases). The CDR3 sequence is 15 residues long. CDR1 and CDR2 (germline): MNHNS, SASEGT. V lost 7 bases and J 2 bases, leaving 17 bases between the germline ends. CDR3 sequence (DNA): TGTGCCAGCACCGAACCTGCCAGGGAGAACTATGGCTACACCTTC. This encodes CASTEPARENYGYTF.

This clonotype was seen a handful of times. This chain links TRBV18 with TRBJ2-7; 11 nucleotides match TRBD1. The germline V gene has CDR1 KGHSH and CDR2 LQKENI. The CDR3 loop spans 15 amino acids. The J segment lost 5 bases and the V segment lost 3 bases, leaving 6 bases of the junction unmatched. CDR3: CASSPGQGVVHEQYF. The CDR3, as DNA: TGTGCCAGCTCACCGGGACAGGGGGTCGTCCACGAGCAGTACTTC.

Many counts were recorded for this clonotype. The chain is built from TRBV6-2 or TRBV6-3 and TRBJ1-2; D unclear. The V gene lost 7 bases and the J gene lost 5 bases, with 14 bases spanning the gap. CDR3 size: 13 residues. Germline values: CDR1 MNHEY, CDR2 SVGEGT. CDR3 DNA: TGTGCCAGCACAACGGGTCCTGCTTATGGCTACACCTTC. It translates to CASTTGPAYGYTF.

Comment on this clonotype: A read error may be the cause here, since a much bigger clone is one base away. The chain recombines TRBV10-2 with TRBJ2-5; possible D gene TRBD2, 6 bases. Germline CDR1 WSHSY, CDR2 SAAADI. This CDR3 has 15 amino acids. The CDR3 loop is CASTDRRGSQETQDF. The CDR3 DNA reads as TGCGCCAGCACCGACCGCCGGGGGTCCCAAGAGACCCAGGACTTC.

The CDR3 DNA reads as TGCAGTGCTAGAGATGGGCTAGCGGGGGTCCCGAGGGATACGCAGTATTTT. It specifies CSARDGLAGVPRDTQYF. The V gene is TRBV20-1, the J gene TRBJ2-3; 10 bases match TRBD2. The CDR3 consists of 17 residues. The germline V gene encodes CDR1 DFQATT and CDR2 SNEGSKA (reference sequence). The ends lost 0 bases at V and 6 bases at J; junction bases unmatched: 12.

The chain carries TRBV11-2 and TRBJ1-1; D is ambiguous. V was cut by 2 bases and J by 1 base, with 5 bases left in between. CDR3 length equals 13 residues. Looked up from germline, CDR1 is SGHAT and CDR2 is FQNNGV. DNA of the CDR3: TGTGCCAGCAGCTTATTTTCGAACACTGAAGCTTTCTTT. Translation: CASSLFSNTEAFF.

This clonotype was seen only a few times. The CDR3: CASSYDARTSVSEQFF. The CDR3 DNA follows: TGTGCCAGCAGCTACGACGCCAGGACTAGCGTTTCTGAGCAGTTCTTC. The genes are TRBV7-3 and TRBJ2-1, with 9 bases aligning to TRBD2. Germline CDR1 SGHTA, CDR2 FQGTGA. The CDR3 is made up of 16 amino acids. V lost 4 bases, J lost 9 bases, and 13 bases stayed unmatched.

Regarding this clonotype: A much larger clone differs from this one at a single base, so this may be a read error. The V call is TRBV10-3, the J call TRBJ2-5; D remains ambiguous. From germline, CDR1 is ENHRY and CDR2 SYGVKD. The V end lost 6 bases, the J end lost 1 base, and 9 bases lay between the germline ends. The CDR3 contains 13 residues. The CDR3: CAIREASQETQYF. Written as DNA, the CDR3 is TGTGCCATCAGGGAAGCAAGCCAAGAGACCCAGTACTTC.

This clonotype was seen many times. V is TRBV30 and J is TRBJ1-5; 11 positions agree with TRBD1. Germline CDR1 and CDR2: GTSNPN and SVGIG (reference sequence). The CDR3 contains 17 residues. J lost 9 bases, V lost 1 base, and 14 bases had no gene match. The CDR3 loop reads CAWSARDRGSLGRPQHF. The CDR3 nucleotides are TGTGCCTGGAGTGCGAGGGACAGGGGGAGCTTGGGGAGGCCCCAGCATTTT.

This clonotype occurred many times. This chain connects TRBV5-1 to TRBJ2-7; the D is unclear. The V and J ends lost 0 bases and 3 bases respectively, with 13 bases between them. The CDR3 sequence is 15 residues long. The germline CDR1 and CDR2 sequences are SGHRS and YFSETQ. Here the CDR3 DNA reads TGCGCCAGCAGCTTGGCCGTCGGAATTTACTACGAGCAGTACTTC. Residues: CASSLAVGIYYEQYF.

This clonotype has ten or more counts. CDR3 sequence reads: CASSAALQTQYF. The CDR3, as DNA: TGTGCCAGCAGTGCGGCACTCCAGACCCAGTACTTC. The chain recombines TRBV12-3 or TRBV12-4 with TRBJ2-5, with no clear D. Trimming took off 5 bases at V and 6 bases at J, with 10 bases between the two ends. The CDR3 totals 12 residues.

The V gene is TRBV27, the J gene TRBJ2-3; D may correspond to TRBD1 or TRBD2 (5 bases each). V was trimmed by 5 bases and J by 2 bases, leaving 17 bases between them. Germline CDR1 is MNHEY and CDR2 is SMNVEV (reference sequence). The length of the CDR3 is 16 residues. The CDR3 protein is CASSRNWGTLTDTQYF. Here the CDR3 DNA reads TGTGCCAGCAGTCGGAACTGGGGGACCCTCACAGATACGCAGTATTTT.

This clonotype was observed a handful of times. V and J are TRBV4-3 and TRBJ2-7; D might be TRBD1 (6 bases). V gave up 0 bases and J gave up 3 bases, with 9 bases separating them. Germline V CDR1 and CDR2: LGHNA, YSLEER. This CDR3 comprises 14 residues. CDR3 loop: CASSQDSRGYEQYF. CDR3 sequence (DNA): TGCGCCAGCAGCCAAGATAGCAGGGGCTACGAGCAGTACTTC.

This clonotype turned up a few times. With a much larger clone just one base away, this may be a read error. The V gene is TRBV28, the J gene TRBJ1-1, with D unresolved. The germline CDR1 and CDR2 sequences are MDHEN and SYDVKM. The CDR3 consists of 15 residues. Trimming took 7 bases from V and 6 from J, leaving 21 bases between them. The CDR3 nucleotides are TGTGCCAGCAAAGAGGGTGGTTTGGTTGACGCTGAAGCTTTCTTT. This encodes CASKEGGLVDAEAFF.

The J gene is TRBJ2-2, the V gene TRBV7-3, with D perhaps matching TRBD2 (6 bases). The germline gives CDR1 SGHTA, CDR2 FQGTGA. The CDR3 consists of 13 residues. The V end lost 8 bases, the J end lost 7 bases, and 14 bases lay between the germline ends. The CDR3 DNA reads as TGTGCCAGCGGCGGAGGGTACGGCGGGGAGCTGTTTTTT. Translated, it gives CASGGGYGGELFF. Looking up the rest from reference TRBV7-3 and TRBJ2-2 gives the full variable domain: GAGVSQTPSNKVTEKGKYVELRCDPISGHTALYWYRQSLGQGPEFLIYFQGTGAADDSGLPNDRFFAVRPEGSVSTLKIQRTERGDSAVYLCASGGGYGGELFFGEGSRLTVL.